This TCR beta chain comes out of a study of blood T cell repertoires in COVID-19. Methods used by the authors: Amplifying reference gene primers gave estimates of nucleated cell counts. TCRdb keeps only in-frame clones here, not all; method: immunoSEQ multiplex PCR. The V and J calls and clone size were taken over from that table, and D and trimming were inferred from the DNA. The repertoire holds 71,000 or so clones, about four fifths seen once, with 28% in the top ten. The CDR3 contains 13 residues. CDR1 and CDR2 from the germline V gene are KGHSH and LQKENI. Trimming removed 4 bases from V and 0 bases from J, with 6 bases in between.

The sequenced sample consisted of peripheral blood. The receptor comes from a man in his 70s with acute or convalescent COVID-19. The chain joins TRBV18 to TRBJ1-1; no definite D call. CDR3 protein: CASSLGMNTEAFF. DNA for the CDR3: TGTGCCAGCTCACTCGGGATGAACACTGAAGCTTTCTTT.